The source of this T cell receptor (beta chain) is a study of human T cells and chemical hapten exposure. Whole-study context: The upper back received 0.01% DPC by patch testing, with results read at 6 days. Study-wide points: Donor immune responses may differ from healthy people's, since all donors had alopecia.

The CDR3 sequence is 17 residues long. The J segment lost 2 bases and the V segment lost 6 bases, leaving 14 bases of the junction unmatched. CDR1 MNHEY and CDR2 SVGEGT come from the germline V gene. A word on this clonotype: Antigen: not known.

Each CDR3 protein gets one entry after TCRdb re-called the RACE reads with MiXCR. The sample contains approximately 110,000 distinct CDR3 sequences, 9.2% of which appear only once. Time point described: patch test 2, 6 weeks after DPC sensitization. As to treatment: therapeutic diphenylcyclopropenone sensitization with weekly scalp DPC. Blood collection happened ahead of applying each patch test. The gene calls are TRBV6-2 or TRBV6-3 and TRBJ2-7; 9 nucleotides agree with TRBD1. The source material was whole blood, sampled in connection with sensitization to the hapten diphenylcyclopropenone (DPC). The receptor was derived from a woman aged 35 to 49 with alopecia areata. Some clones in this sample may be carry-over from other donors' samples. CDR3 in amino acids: CASRSFKTGGRTYEQYF. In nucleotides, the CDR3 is TGTGCCAGCAGATCCTTCAAAACAGGGGGCCGCACCTACGAGCAGTACTTC.